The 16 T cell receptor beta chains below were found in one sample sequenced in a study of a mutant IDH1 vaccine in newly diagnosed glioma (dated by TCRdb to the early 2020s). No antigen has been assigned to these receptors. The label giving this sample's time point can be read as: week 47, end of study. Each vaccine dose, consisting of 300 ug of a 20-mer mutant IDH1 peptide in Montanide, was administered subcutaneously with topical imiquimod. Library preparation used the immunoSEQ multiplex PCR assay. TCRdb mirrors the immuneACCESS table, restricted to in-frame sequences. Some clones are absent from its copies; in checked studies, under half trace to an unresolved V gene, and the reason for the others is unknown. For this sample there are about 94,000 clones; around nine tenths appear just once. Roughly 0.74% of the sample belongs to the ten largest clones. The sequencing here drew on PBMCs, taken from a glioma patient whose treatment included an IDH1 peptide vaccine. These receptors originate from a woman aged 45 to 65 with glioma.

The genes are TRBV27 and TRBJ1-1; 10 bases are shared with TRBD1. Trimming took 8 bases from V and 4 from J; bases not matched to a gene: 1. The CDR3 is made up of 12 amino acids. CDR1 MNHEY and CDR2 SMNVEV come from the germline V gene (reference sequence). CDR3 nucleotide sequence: TGTGCCAGCGGGACAGGGGTCACTGAAGCTTTCTTT. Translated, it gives CASGTGVTEAFF.

The CDR3 DNA sequence: TGTGCCAGCAGCTATGGGGGGACAGGCCGGGACGAGCAGTACTTC. The encoded protein is CASSYGGTGRDEQYF. V usage is TRBV5-8 and J usage is TRBJ2-7; TRBD1 matches at 8 bases. The J segment lost 5 bases and the V segment lost 3 bases, leaving 10 bases of the junction unmatched. This CDR3 contains 15 residues. Germline CDR1 and CDR2: SGHTS and YDEGEE.

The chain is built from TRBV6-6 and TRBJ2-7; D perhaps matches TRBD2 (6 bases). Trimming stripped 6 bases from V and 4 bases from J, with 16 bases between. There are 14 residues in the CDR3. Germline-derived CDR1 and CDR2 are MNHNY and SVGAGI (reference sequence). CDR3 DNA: TGTGCCAGCAGCCCCCCCCCGGGAGTGTACGAGCAGTACTTC. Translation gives CASSPPPGVYEQYF.

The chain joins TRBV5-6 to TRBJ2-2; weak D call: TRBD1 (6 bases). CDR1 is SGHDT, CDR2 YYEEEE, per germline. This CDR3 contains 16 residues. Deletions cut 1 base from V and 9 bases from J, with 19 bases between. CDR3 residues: CASSLPAGRGMRELFF. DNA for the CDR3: TGTGCCAGCAGCTTGCCTGCTGGCAGGGGTATGCGGGAGCTGTTTTTT.

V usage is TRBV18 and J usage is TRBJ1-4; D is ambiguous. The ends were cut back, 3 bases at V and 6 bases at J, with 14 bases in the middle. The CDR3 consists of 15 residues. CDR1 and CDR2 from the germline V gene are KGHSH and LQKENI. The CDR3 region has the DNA TGTGCCAGCTCACCTGGAAGAGGGATTGATGAAAAACTGTTTTTT. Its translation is CASSPGRGIDEKLFF. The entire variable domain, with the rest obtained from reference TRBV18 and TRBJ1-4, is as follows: NAGVMQNPRHLVRRRGQEARLRCSPMKGHSHVYWYRQLPEEGLKFMVYLQKENIIDESGMPKERFSAEFPKEGPSILRIQQVVRGDSAAYFCASSPGRGIDEKLFFGSGTQLSVL.

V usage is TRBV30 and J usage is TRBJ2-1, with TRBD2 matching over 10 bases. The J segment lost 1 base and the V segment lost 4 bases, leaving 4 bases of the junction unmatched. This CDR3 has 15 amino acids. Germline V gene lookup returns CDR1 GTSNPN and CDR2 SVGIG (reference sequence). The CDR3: CAWKLAGLSYNEQFF. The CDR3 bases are TGTGCCTGGAAACTAGCGGGACTGTCCTACAATGAGCAGTTCTTC.

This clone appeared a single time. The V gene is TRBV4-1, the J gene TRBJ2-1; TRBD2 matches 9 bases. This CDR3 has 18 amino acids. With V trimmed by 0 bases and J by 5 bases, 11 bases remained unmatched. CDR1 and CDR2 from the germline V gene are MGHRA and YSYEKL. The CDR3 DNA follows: TGCGCCAGCAGCCAAGAAGGACTAGCGACTAGTAGGGACAATGAGCAGTTCTTC. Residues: CASSQEGLATSRDNEQFF.

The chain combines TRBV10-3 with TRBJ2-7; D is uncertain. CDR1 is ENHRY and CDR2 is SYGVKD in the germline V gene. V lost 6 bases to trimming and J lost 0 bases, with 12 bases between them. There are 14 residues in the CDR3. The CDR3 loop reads CAIRRESRSYEQYF. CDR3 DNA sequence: TGTGCCATCAGGAGAGAAAGCCGCTCCTACGAGCAGTACTTC.

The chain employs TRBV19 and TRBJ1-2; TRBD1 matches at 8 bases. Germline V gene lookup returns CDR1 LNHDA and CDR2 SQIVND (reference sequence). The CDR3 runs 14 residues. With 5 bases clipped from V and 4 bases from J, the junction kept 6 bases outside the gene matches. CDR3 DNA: TGTGCCAGTAGTGTACAGACAGGGGCCTATGGCTACACCTTC. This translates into CASSVQTGAYGYTF.

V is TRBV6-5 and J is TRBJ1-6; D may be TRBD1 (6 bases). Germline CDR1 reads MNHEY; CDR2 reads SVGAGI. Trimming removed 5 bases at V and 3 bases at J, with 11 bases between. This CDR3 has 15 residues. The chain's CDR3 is CASSPGDIYNSPLHF. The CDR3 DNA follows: TGTGCCAGCAGTCCCGGGGACATCTATAATTCACCCCTCCACTTT.

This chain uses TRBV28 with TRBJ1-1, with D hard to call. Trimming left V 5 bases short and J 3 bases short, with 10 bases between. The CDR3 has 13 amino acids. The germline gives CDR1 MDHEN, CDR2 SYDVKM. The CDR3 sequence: CASSPSVYTEAFF. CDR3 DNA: TGTGCCAGCAGTCCCTCGGTGTACACTGAAGCTTTCTTT. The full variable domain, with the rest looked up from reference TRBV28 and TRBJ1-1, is DVKVTQSSRYLVKRTGEKVFLECVQDMDHENMFWYRQDPGLGLRLIYFSYDVKMKEKGDIPEGYSVSREKKERFSLILESASTNQTSMYLCASSPSVYTEAFFGQGTRLTVV.

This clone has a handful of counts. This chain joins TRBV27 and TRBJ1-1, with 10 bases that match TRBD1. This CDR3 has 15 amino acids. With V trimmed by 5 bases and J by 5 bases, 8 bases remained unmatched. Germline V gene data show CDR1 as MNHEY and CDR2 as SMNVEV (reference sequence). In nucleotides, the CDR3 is TGTGCCAGCAGTCCGGGGGACAGGGGTTTTACTGAAGCTTTCTTT. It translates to CASSPGDRGFTEAFF.

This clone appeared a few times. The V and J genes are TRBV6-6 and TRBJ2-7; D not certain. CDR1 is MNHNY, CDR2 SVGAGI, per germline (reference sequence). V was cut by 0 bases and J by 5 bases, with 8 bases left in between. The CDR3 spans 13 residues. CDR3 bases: TGTGCCAGCAGTTACTCTAGGTTAAACGAGCAGTACTTC. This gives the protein CASSYSRLNEQYF.

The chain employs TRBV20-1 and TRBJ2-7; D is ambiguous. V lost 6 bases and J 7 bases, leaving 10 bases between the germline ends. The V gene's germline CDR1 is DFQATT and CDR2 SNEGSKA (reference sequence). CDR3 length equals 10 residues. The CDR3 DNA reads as TGCAGTGCCGGTCCGCGGGAGCAGTACTTC. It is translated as CSAGPREQYF.

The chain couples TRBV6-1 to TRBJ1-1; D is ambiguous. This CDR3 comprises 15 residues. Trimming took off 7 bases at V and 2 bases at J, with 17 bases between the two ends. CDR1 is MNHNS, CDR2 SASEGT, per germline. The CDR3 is CASNSLRSPNTEAFF. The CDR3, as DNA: TGTGCCAGCAATTCCCTAAGGTCCCCCAACACTGAAGCTTTCTTT.

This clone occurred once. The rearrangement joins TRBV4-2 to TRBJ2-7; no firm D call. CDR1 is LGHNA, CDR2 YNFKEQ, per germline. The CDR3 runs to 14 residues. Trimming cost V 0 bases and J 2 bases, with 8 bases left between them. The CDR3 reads CASSQEYITYEQYF. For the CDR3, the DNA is TGTGCCAGCAGCCAAGAATACATAACCTACGAGCAGTACTTC.